The clone carrying this TCR beta chain came up many times. The method was immunoSEQ multiplex PCR; TCRdb's version includes in-frame clones alone and lacks a portion of them. The sample holds 34,000 or so clones, approximately 86% seen once. Treatment: randomized to nivolumab then ipilimumab (arm A) or the reverse (arm B). PBMC sorting kept live CD3+CD8+ cells without CD19 or CD56. These data originate in a study of sequential checkpoint blockade in melanoma. Study summary: Randomization was 1:1 between first-line nivolumab→ipilimumab and ipilimumab→nivolumab. Each arm's sequence ended with maintenance nivolumab.

CDR3 length equals 16 residues. Deletions cut 1 base from V and 2 bases from J, with 15 bases between. Per the germline V gene, CDR1 is LGHNA and CDR2 is YNFKEQ. This receptor was obtained from a human donor with melanoma. The starting material was CD8+ T cells sorted from blood (inferred from file names), obtained from a patient given nivolumab and ipilimumab in sequence. The gene calls are TRBV4-2 and TRBJ2-7, with D possibly TRBD1 on 6 matching bases. This chain's CDR3 is CASSQAATGQPYEQYF. The DNA for the CDR3 is TGTGCCAGCAGCCAAGCAGCGACAGGCCAACCCTACGAGCAGTACTTC.